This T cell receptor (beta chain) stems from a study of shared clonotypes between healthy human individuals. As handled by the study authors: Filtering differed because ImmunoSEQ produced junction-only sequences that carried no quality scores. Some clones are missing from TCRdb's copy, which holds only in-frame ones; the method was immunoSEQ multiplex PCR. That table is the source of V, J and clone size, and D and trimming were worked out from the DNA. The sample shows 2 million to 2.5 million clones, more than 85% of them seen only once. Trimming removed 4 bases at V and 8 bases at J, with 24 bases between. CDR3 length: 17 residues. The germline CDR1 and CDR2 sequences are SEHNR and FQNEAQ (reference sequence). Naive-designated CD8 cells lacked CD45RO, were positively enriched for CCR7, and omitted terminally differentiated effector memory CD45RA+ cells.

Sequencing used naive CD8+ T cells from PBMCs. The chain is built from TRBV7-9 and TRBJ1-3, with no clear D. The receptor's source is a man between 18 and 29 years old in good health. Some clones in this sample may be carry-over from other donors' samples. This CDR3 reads CASSSFSLGEGGHTIYF. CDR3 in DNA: TGTGCCAGCAGCTCCTTCAGCCTAGGAGAGGGAGGGCACACCATATATTTT.